Listed below are T cell receptor beta chains from one sample, sequenced in a study of blood T cell repertoires in COVID-19. Profiling relied on immunoSEQ multiplex PCR, and the TCRdb table lists in-frame clones only, not all of them. The table shows roughly 14,000 clones, with around 90% occurring only once. The source material was peripheral blood. All receptors derive from a human donor with active COVID-19. The donor label of this sample is uncertain. The CDR3 runs from the conserved cysteine through the conserved F or W. A D gene is named only where the DNA matches it firmly.

V: TRBV2
D: NA
J: TRBJ1-2
CDR3: CASSEAESRGGYTF
DNA: TGTGCCAGCAGTGAAGCAGAGAGTAGGGGGGGCTACACCTTC

V: TRBV10-1
D: NA
J: TRBJ1-5
CDR3: CASRGGPYSNQPQHF
DNA: TGCGCCAGCAGGGGGGGGCCGTATAGCAATCAGCCCCAGCATTTT

V: TRBV27
D: TRBD2
J: TRBJ2-1
CDR3: CASSSINLVAGVGDEQFF
DNA: TGTGCCAGCAGTTCGATCAACCTAGTGGCGGGAGTCGGTGATGAGCAGTTCTTC

V: TRBV6-6
D: NA
J: TRBJ1-5
CDR3: CASSLDTSNQPQHF
DNA: TGTGCCAGCAGCCTCGATACAAGCAATCAGCCCCAGCATTTT

V: TRBV4-2
D: NA
J: TRBJ1-5
CDR3: CASSHPTPGGLDSQPQHF
DNA: TGTGCCAGCAGCCATCCCACCCCGGGGGGCCTAGATAGTCAGCCCCAGCATTTT

V: TRBV9
D: TRBD2
J: TRBJ2-1
CDR3: CASSASAGGPWQFF
DNA: TGTGCCAGCAGCGCGTCAGCGGGGGGGCCTTGGCAGTTCTTC

V: TRBV5-1
D: NA
J: TRBJ2-7
CDR3: CASSLADNSYEQYF
DNA: TGCGCCAGCAGCTTAGCCGACAACTCCTACGAGCAGTACTTC

V: TRBV18
D: TRBD1
J: TRBJ2-7
CDR3: CASSGGTGSGEQYF
DNA: TGTGCCAGCTCAGGCGGGACAGGGTCTGGCGAGCAGTACTTC

V: TRBV5-5
D: TRBD2
J: TRBJ2-2
CDR3: CASSYSLAGGPGELFF
DNA: TGTGCCAGCAGCTACTCGCTAGCGGGGGGACCCGGGGAGCTGTTTTTT

V: TRBV5-1
D: NA
J: TRBJ1-2
CDR3: CASSLGLAGNYGYTF
DNA: TGCGCCAGCAGCTTGGGTCTTGCCGGTAACTATGGCTACACCTTC

V: TRBV28
D: TRBD1
J: TRBJ2-4
CDR3: CASRTGGKNIQYF
DNA: TGTGCCAGCAGGACAGGGGGCAAAAACATTCAGTACTTC

V: TRBV7-8
D: TRBD1
J: TRBJ1-2
CDR3: CASSPGGSGQGGYTF
DNA: TGTGCCAGCAGCCCAGGGGGGTCGGGGCAGGGTGGCTACACCTTC

V: TRBV5-4
D: NA
J: TRBJ2-7
CDR3: CASSSGTTTYEQYF
DNA: TGTGCCAGCAGCTCCGGGACAACCACCTACGAGCAGTACTTC

V: TRBV5-5
D: NA
J: TRBJ2-1
CDR3: CASSLTGVWRNEQFF
DNA: TGTGCCAGCAGCTTGACCGGGGTGTGGCGCAATGAGCAGTTCTTC

V: TRBV7-9
D: TRBD1
J: TRBJ1-1
CDR3: CASRDREAHTEAFF
DNA: TGTGCCAGTCGGGACAGGGAGGCTCACACTGAAGCTTTCTTT

V: TRBV5-1
D: NA
J: TRBJ2-2
CDR3: CASSTLGANTGELFF
DNA: TGCGCCAGCAGCACCCTAGGGGCGAACACCGGGGAGCTGTTTTTT

V: TRBV5-1
D: NA
J: TRBJ1-6
CDR3: CASSLDSLSNSPLHF
DNA: TGCGCCAGCAGCTTGGACAGCCTGAGTAATTCACCCCTCCACTTT

V: TRBV18
D: NA
J: TRBJ1-2
CDR3: CASSPKQGRGYTF
DNA: TGTGCCAGCTCACCCAAACAGGGACGTGGCTACACCTTC

V: TRBV3-1/TRBV3-2
D: TRBD2
J: TRBJ2-3
CDR3: CASSQGFGLAGTDTQYF
DNA: TGTGCCAGCAGCCAAGGCTTCGGGCTAGCGGGTACAGATACGCAGTATTTT

V: TRBV6-2/TRBV6-3
D: TRBD1
J: TRBJ1-1
CDR3: CASSPTGEMNTEAFF
DNA: TGTGCCAGCAGTCCGACAGGGGAGATGAACACTGAAGCTTTCTTT

V: TRBV19
D: NA
J: TRBJ1-2
CDR3: CASSRVGNYGYTF
DNA: TGTGCCAGTTCCAGGGTGGGGAACTATGGCTACACCTTC

V: TRBV24-1
D: NA
J: TRBJ2-7
CDR3: CATSDPGSYEQYF
DNA: TGTGCCACCAGTGATCCAGGAAGCTACGAGCAGTACTTC

V: TRBV6-5
D: NA
J: TRBJ1-1
CDR3: CASTPRLNTEAFF
DNA: TGTGCCAGCACCCCTCGGTTGAACACTGAAGCTTTCTTT

V: TRBV5-8
D: NA
J: TRBJ2-3
CDR3: CASSRPGDLTDTQYF
DNA: TGTGCCAGCAGCCGCCCAGGGGACCTGACAGATACGCAGTATTTT